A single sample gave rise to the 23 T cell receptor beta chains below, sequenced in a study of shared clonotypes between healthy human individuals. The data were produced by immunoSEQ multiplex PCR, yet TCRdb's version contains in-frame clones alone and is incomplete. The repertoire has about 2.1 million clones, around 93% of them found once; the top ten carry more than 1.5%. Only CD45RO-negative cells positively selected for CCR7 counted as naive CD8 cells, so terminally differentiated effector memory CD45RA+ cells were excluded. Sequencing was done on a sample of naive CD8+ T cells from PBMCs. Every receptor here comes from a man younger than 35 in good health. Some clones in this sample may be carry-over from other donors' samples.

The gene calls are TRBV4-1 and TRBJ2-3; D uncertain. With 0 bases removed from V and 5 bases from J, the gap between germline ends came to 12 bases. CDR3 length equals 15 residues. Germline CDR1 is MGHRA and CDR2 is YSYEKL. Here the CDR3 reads CASSQDARRGDTQYF. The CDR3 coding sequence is TGCGCCAGCAGCCAAGATGCCCGGCGCGGAGATACGCAGTATTTT.

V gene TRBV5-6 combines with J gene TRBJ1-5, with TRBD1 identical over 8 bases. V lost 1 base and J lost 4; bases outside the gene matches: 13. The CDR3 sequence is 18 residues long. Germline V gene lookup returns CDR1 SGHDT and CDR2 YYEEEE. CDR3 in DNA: TGTGCCAGCAGCTTGACCCAAGACCGGGACAGGCGTAATCAGCCCCAGCATTTT. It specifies CASSLTQDRDRRNQPQHF. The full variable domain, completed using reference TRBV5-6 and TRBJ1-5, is DAGVTQSPTHLIKTRGQQVTLRCSPKSGHDTVSWYQQALGQGPQFIFQYYEEEERQRGNFPDRFSGHQFPNYSSELNVNALLLGDSALYLCASSLTQDRDRRNQPQHFGDGTRLSIL.

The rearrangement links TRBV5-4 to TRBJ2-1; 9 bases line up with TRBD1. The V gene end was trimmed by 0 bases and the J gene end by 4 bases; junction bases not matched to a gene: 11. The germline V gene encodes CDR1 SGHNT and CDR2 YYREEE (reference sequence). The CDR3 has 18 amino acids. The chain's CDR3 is CASSLVIDRGTPYNEQFF. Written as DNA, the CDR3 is TGTGCCAGCAGCTTGGTTATCGACAGGGGGACTCCTTACAATGAGCAGTTCTTC.

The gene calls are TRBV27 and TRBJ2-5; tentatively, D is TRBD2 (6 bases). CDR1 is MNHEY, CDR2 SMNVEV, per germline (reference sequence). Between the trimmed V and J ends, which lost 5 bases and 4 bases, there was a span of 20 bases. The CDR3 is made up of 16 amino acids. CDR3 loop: CASSERDGGIGETQYF. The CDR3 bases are TGTGCCAGCAGTGAACGGGACGGGGGTATCGGAGAGACCCAGTACTTC.

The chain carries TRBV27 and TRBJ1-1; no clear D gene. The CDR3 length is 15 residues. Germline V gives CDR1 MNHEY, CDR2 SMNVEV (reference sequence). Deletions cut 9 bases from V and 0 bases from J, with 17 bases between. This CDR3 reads CASTRTSMMNTEAFF. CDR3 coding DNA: TGTGCCAGTACACGGACGAGTATGATGAACACTGAAGCTTTCTTT.

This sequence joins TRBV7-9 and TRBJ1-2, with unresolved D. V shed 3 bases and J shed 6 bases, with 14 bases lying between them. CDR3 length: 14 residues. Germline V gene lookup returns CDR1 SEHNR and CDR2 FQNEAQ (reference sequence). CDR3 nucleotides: TGTGCCAGCAGCTTCGGGCCGCCAAAAGATGGCTACACCTTC. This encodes CASSFGPPKDGYTF. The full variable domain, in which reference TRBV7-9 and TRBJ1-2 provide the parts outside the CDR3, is DTGVSQNPRHKITKRGQNVTFRCDPISEHNRLYWYRQTLGQGPEFLTYFQNEAQLEKSRLLSDRFSAERPKGSFSTLEIQRTEQGDSAMYLCASSFGPPKDGYTFGSGTRLTVV.

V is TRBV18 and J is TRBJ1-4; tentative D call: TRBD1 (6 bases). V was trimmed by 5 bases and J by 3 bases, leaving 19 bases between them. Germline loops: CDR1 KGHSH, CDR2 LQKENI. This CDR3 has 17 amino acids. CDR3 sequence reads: CASSTRPGDTANEKLFF. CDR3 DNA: TGTGCCAGCTCAACACGGCCCGGGGACACCGCTAATGAAAAACTGTTTTTT.

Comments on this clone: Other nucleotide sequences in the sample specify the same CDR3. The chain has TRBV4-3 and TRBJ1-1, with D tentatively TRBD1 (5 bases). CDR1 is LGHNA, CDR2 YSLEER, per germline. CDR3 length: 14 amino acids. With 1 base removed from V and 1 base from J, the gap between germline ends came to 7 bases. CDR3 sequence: CASSQGRGNTEAFF. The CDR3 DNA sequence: TGCGCCAGCAGCCAAGGTAGGGGGAACACTGAAGCTTTCTTT.

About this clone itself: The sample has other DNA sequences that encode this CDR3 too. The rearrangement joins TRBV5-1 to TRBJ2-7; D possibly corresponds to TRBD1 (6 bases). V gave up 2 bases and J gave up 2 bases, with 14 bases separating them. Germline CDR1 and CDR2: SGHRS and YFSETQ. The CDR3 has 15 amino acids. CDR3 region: CASSLAPGQTYEQYF. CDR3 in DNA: TGCGCCAGCAGCTTAGCTCCTGGACAGACCTACGAGCAGTACTTC.

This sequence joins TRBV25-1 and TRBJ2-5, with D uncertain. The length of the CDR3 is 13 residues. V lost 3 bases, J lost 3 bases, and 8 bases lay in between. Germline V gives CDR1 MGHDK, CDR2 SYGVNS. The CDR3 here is CASSDANEETQYF. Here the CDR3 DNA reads TGTGCCAGCAGTGACGCTAACGAAGAGACCCAGTACTTC.

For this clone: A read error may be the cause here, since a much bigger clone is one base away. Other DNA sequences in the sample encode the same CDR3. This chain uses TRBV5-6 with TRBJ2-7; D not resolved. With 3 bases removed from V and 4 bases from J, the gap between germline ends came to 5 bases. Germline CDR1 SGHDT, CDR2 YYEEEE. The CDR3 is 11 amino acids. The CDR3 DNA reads TGTGCCAGCAGCTCCTCATACGAGCAGTACTTC. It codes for CASSSSYEQYF.

The CDR3 nucleotides are TGTGCCAGCAGCCATCCTTGGGGGGAAACTGGGGCCAACGTCCTGACTTTC. Its translation is CASSHPWGETGANVLTF. The chain joins TRBV7-6 to TRBJ2-6; D is possibly TRBD2 (6 bases). Germline CDR1 is SGHVS and CDR2 is FNYEAQ. The CDR3 is 17 residues long. The V end lost 5 bases, the J end lost 2 bases, and 16 bases lay between the germline ends.

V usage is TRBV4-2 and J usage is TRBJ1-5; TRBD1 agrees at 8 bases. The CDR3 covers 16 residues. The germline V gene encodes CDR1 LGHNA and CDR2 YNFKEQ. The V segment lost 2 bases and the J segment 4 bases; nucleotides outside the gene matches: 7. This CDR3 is CASSQLGQGGNQPQHF. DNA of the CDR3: TGTGCCAGCAGCCAACTCGGACAGGGAGGAAATCAGCCCCAGCATTTT.

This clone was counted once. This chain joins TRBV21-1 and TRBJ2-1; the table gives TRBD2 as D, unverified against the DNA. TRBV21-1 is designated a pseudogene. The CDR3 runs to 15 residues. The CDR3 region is CASSKPSGRINEQFF. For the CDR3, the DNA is TGTGCCAGCAGCAAGCCTAGCGGGAGGATAAATGAGCAGTTCTTC.

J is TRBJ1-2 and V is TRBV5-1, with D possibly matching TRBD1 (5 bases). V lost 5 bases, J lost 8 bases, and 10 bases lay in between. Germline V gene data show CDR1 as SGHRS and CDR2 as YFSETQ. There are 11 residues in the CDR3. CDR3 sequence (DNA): TGCGCCAGCAGGGCGGGGGACGGCTACACCTTC. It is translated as CASRAGDGYTF.

CDR3 in amino acids: CASRPDSATNEKLFF. CDR3 nucleotides: TGTGCCAGCAGACCCGACAGTGCAACTAATGAAAAACTGTTTTTT. The V and J genes are TRBV27 and TRBJ1-4; perhaps TRBD1 as D (5 bases). The CDR3 contains 15 residues. The germline V gene encodes CDR1 MNHEY and CDR2 SMNVEV (reference sequence). The V end was cut by 6 bases, the J end by 0 bases, with 11 bases between.

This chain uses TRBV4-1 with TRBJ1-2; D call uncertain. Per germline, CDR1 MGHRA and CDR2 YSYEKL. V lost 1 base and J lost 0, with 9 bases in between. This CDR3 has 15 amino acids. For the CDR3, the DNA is TGCGCCAGCAGCCAAGGGGCCCACGCTAACTATGGCTACACCTTC. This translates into CASSQGAHANYGYTF.

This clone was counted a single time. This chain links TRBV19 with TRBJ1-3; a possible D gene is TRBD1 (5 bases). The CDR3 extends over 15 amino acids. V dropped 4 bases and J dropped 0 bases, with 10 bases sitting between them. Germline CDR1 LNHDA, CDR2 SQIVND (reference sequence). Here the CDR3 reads CASSKDSNSGNTIYF. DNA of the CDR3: TGTGCCAGTAGTAAAGACAGCAACTCTGGAAACACCATATATTTT.

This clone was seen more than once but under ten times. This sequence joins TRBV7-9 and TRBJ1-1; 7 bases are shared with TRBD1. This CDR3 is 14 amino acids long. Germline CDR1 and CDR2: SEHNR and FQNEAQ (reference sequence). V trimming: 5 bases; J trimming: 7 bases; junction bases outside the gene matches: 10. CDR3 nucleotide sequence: TGTGCCAGCAGCACGTCCCGGGACAGTTTTGAAGCTTTCTTT. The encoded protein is CASSTSRDSFEAFF. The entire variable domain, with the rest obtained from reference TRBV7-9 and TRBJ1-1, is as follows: DTGVSQNPRHKITKRGQNVTFRCDPISEHNRLYWYRQTLGQGPEFLTYFQNEAQLEKSRLLSDRFSAERPKGSFSTLEIQRTEQGDSAMYLCASSTSRDSFEAFFGQGTRLTVV.

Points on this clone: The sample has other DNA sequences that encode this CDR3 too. This CDR3 reads CASSYSAGESSYEQYF. The CDR3 DNA follows: TGTGCCAGCAGTTACTCGGCAGGGGAGAGCTCCTACGAGCAGTACTTC. The rearrangement joins TRBV6-5 to TRBJ2-7; D is possibly TRBD1 (6 bases). The germline V gene has CDR1 MNHEY and CDR2 SVGAGI. This CDR3 spans 16 amino acids. Trimming stripped 0 bases from V and 0 bases from J, with 12 bases between.

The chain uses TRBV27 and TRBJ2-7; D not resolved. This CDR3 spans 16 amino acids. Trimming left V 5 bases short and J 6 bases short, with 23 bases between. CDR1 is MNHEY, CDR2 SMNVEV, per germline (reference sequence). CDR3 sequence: CASSPLTGLGVSEQYF. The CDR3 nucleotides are TGTGCCAGCAGTCCCCTAACCGGGCTCGGCGTCAGCGAGCAGTACTTC.

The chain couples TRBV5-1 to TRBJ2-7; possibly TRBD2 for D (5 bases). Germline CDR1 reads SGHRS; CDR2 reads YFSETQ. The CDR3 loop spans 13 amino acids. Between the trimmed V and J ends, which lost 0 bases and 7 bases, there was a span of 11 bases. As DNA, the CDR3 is TGCGCCAGCAGCTTGGCATGGCGAGGGGAGCAGTACTTC. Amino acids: CASSLAWRGEQYF.

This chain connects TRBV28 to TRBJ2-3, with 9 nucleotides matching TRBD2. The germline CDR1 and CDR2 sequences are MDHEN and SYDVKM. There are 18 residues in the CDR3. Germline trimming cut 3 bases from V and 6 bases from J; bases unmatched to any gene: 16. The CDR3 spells CASSFLVPSGADGDTQYF. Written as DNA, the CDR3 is TGTGCCAGCAGTTTCCTGGTCCCTAGCGGGGCCGACGGGGATACGCAGTATTTT.